The 6 T cell receptor beta chains presented below share a single source sample, sequenced in a study of breast tumors, draining lymph nodes, adjacent tissues. TCRdb called the multiplex PCR reads again in MiXCR, with one record for every CDR3 protein. The sample has about 270,000 distinct CDR3 sequences; 30% are singletons. Breast cancer patients provided tissue from their axillary draining lymph nodes. The material sequenced was axillary lymph node tissue. The receptor source for this set is a female donor with breast cancer. Some clones in this sample may be carry-over from other donors' samples.

A note on this clonotype: This may arise from a read error, as a much more abundant clone is one base away. J is TRBJ2-7 and V is TRBV6-4, with TRBD2 matching over 8 bases. Germline-derived CDR1 and CDR2 are MRHNA and SNTAGT. V lost 6 bases and J lost 6; bases outside the gene matches: 7. This CDR3 comprises 13 residues. CDR3 sequence reads: CASSESGGTEQYF. The CDR3 DNA is TGTGCCAGCAGCGAAAGCGGGGGAACCGAGCAGTACTTC.

This clonotype was seen a handful of times. V gene TRBV6-6 combines with J gene TRBJ2-7; 7 positions match TRBD1. There are 17 residues in the CDR3. Germline V gives CDR1 MNHNY, CDR2 SVGAGI (reference sequence). J gave up 2 bases and V 0 bases, and 10 bases lay outside the gene matches. CDR3 sequence: CASSYSFSVGQPYEQYF. The CDR3 bases are TGTGCCAGCAGTTACTCATTTAGTGTGGGACAGCCCTACGAGCAGTACTTC.

This clonotype was seen at least ten times. This chain connects TRBV20-1 to TRBJ2-6; no reliable D call. CDR1 is DFQATT and CDR2 is SNEGSKA in the germline V gene (reference sequence). The CDR3 consists of 13 residues. V gave up 2 bases and J gave up 2 bases, with 4 bases separating them. The CDR3, as DNA: TGCAGTGCTAGATCGGCTGGGGCCAACGTCCTGACTTTC. This codes for CSARSAGANVLTF.

This clonotype was seen ten or more times. The junction and the germline gene differ at one end; a read error may be behind it. The gene calls are TRBV7-7 and TRBJ1-5, with a possible D match to TRBD1 (5 bases). CDR1 is SSHAT, CDR2 FNYEAQ, per germline (reference sequence). The CDR3 is 18 amino acids. The CDR3 DNA sequence: TGTGCTAGCAGCTTTCGGATGGGGACCGTGCTTAGCAATCAGCCCCAGCATTTT. This gives the protein CASSFRMGTVLSNQPQHF.

This clonotype was seen a handful of times. Possible read error: a much larger clone is one base away. The chain is built from TRBV20-1 and TRBJ1-5, with 7 nucleotides matching TRBD1. Looked up from germline, CDR1 is DFQATT and CDR2 is SNEGSKA (reference sequence). The CDR3 runs 14 residues. In DNA form, the CDR3 reads TGCAGTGCCCGCAGGACAGGAACTAATCCGCCCCAGCATTTT. Translation gives CSARRTGTNPPQHF.

This clonotype was observed a handful of times. The V call is TRBV6-2 or TRBV6-3, the J call TRBJ2-7; 7 nucleotides match TRBD2. Per the germline V gene, CDR1 is MNHEY and CDR2 is SVGEGT. The ends lost 5 bases at V and 6 bases at J; junction bases unmatched: 7. The CDR3 extends over 13 amino acids. The CDR3 nucleotides are TGTGCCAGCAGTCACGCCCGCGGGGGCGAGCAGTACTTC. It codes for CASSHARGGEQYF.